A single sample is the source of the 25 T cell receptor beta chains below, sequenced in a study of blood T cell repertoires in COVID-19 (dated by TCRdb to the early 2020s). Receptor libraries were prepared by the immunoSEQ multiplex PCR assay. TCRdb obtained this table from immuneACCESS and retained in-frame rearrangements with V and J assigned. These tables miss some clones; where compared with another copy, unresolved V genes account for less than half of the shortfall, and the remainder is unexplained. The sample contains fewer than 200,000 clones, roughly 82% of them found a single time. The top ten constitute about 5.5% of the sample. Sequenced input: PBMCs or T cells enriched from blood (not recorded which). The receptor set was obtained from a woman aged 55-75 years with acute COVID-19.

This clone has just one count. This sequence joins TRBV24-1 and TRBJ2-1; D may be TRBD2 (7 bases). The CDR3 is 17 residues long. The germline CDR1 and CDR2 sequences are KGHDR and SFDVKD. V lost 3 bases and J lost 5, with 19 bases in between. The CDR3 sequence: CATSDRGAGVLNNEQFF. In DNA form, the CDR3 reads TGTGCCACCAGTGATAGGGGGGCGGGGGTACTGAACAATGAGCAGTTCTTC.

Note on this clone: Other nucleotide sequences in the sample specify the same CDR3. The rearrangement joins TRBV7-9 to TRBJ1-2, with 7 bases identical to TRBD1. The germline gives CDR1 SEHNR, CDR2 FQNEAQ (reference sequence). This CDR3 region has 14 residues. With V trimmed by 5 bases and J by 2 bases, 5 bases remained unmatched. CDR3 in DNA: TGTGCCAGCAGCCCCGGACAGGAAAACTATGGCTACACCTTC. Its translation is CASSPGQENYGYTF.

V usage is TRBV15 and J usage is TRBJ1-1, with 7 nucleotides matching TRBD1. Germline CDR1 is LNHNV and CDR2 is YYDKDF (reference sequence). The V segment lost 6 bases and the J segment 2 bases; nucleotides outside the gene matches: 6. The CDR3 length is 14 residues. The CDR3 DNA sequence: TGTGCCACCAGTCATCAGGGGGAAAACACTGAAGCTTTCTTT. It translates to CATSHQGENTEAFF.

V and J are TRBV25-1 and TRBJ1-3; TRBD1 matches at 7 bases. The CDR3 loop spans 17 amino acids. The germline gives CDR1 MGHDK, CDR2 SYGVNS. J lost 0 bases, V lost 4 bases, and 9 bases had no gene match. Here the CDR3 reads CASSGISNRGSGNTIYF. The CDR3 DNA reads TGTGCCAGCAGTGGCATAAGTAACAGGGGCTCTGGAAACACCATATATTTT.

The V gene is TRBV6-6, the J gene TRBJ1-6, with D possibly being TRBD1 (6 bases). V was shortened by 7 bases and J by 9 bases, with 22 bases between the two germline ends. The CDR3 sequence is 16 residues long. Germline-derived CDR1 and CDR2 are MNHNY and SVGAGI (reference sequence). CDR3 in amino acids: CASIQSQEQGVSPLHF. CDR3 nucleotide sequence: TGTGCCAGCATTCAAAGCCAAGAACAGGGTGTTTCACCCCTCCACTTT.

The rearrangement joins TRBV10-3 to TRBJ1-1; 10 positions match TRBD1. CDR3 size: 14 residues. V shed 8 bases, J shed 5 bases, and the junction held 8 bases outside the gene matches. The V gene's germline CDR1 is ENHRY and CDR2 SYGVKD. This CDR3 is CAISGQGVSTEAFF. The DNA for the CDR3 is TGTGCCATCTCCGGACAGGGGGTGAGTACTGAAGCTTTCTTT.

V and J are TRBV18 and TRBJ2-1; possible D gene TRBD2, 5 bases. V was cut by 0 bases and J by 0 bases, with 12 bases left in between. CDR3 length equals 17 residues. CDR1 KGHSH and CDR2 LQKENI come from the germline V gene. CDR3 in DNA: TGTGCCAGCTCACCACCGCGGGCGGAGGCCTCCTACAATGAGCAGTTCTTC. Its translation is CASSPPRAEASYNEQFF. The full variable domain, completed using reference TRBV18 and TRBJ2-1, is NAGVMQNPRHLVRRRGQEARLRCSPMKGHSHVYWYRQLPEEGLKFMVYLQKENIIDESGMPKERFSAEFPKEGPSILRIQQVVRGDSAAYFCASSPPRAEASYNEQFFGPGTRLTVL.

This clone appeared once. The chain carries TRBV29-1 and TRBJ2-5; 7 positions agree with TRBD1. V dropped 8 bases and J dropped 2; count of bases not matched to a gene: 8. This CDR3 has 13 amino acids. In germline, CDR1 is SQVTM, CDR2 ANQGSEA. The CDR3: CSIQRGLQETQYF. The DNA for the CDR3 is TGCAGCATTCAGAGGGGGCTGCAAGAGACCCAGTACTTC.

This sequence joins TRBV10-3 and TRBJ1-1; D uncertain. The germline gives CDR1 ENHRY, CDR2 SYGVKD. Trimming left V 4 bases short and J 7 bases short, with 10 bases between. The CDR3 totals 12 residues. The DNA of the CDR3 is TGTGCCATCAGTGCCACATTCAGTGAAGCTTTCTTT. Its protein is CAISATFSEAFF.

The rearrangement links TRBV9 to TRBJ2-1; weak D call: TRBD2 (7 bases). CDR1 SGDLS and CDR2 YYNGEE come from the germline V gene. V was pared by 2 bases and J by 2 bases, with 17 bases between. CDR3 length equals 17 residues. DNA for the CDR3: TGTGCCAGCAGCGTCGGACTTCGGGGGGCGGCCTACAATGAGCAGTTCTTC. It specifies CASSVGLRGAAYNEQFF.

The chain recombines TRBV7-8 with TRBJ2-5, with a tentative D call TRBD2 (6 bases). V dropped 4 bases and J dropped 4 bases, with 16 bases sitting between them. This CDR3 is built from 15 residues. CDR1 is SGHVS, CDR2 FQNEAQ, per germline. CDR3 residues: CASSWVGGVGETQYF. For the CDR3, the DNA is TGTGCCAGCAGCTGGGTGGGCGGGGTAGGAGAGACCCAGTACTTC.

The J gene is TRBJ1-1, the V gene TRBV4-1, with TRBD1 as a possible D gene (5 bases). Germline loops: CDR1 MGHRA, CDR2 YSYEKL. The CDR3 totals 16 residues. V lost 4 bases, J lost 0 bases, and 15 bases lay in between. The CDR3 DNA is TGCGCCAGCAGCCCCTCCGGGGGGGGGATGAACACTGAAGCTTTCTTT. This translates into CASSPSGGGMNTEAFF.

This clone is a singleton in its sample. V gene TRBV7-9 combines with J gene TRBJ2-2; 7 nucleotides agree with TRBD1. The junction had 8 bases not matched to a gene; V was cut back by 6 bases and J by 7 bases. This CDR3 comprises 14 residues. The germline V gene encodes CDR1 SEHNR and CDR2 FQNEAQ (reference sequence). The CDR3 protein is CASRSYRGHGELFF. The CDR3, as DNA: TGTGCCAGCAGGTCCTACAGGGGTCACGGGGAGCTGTTTTTT.

V is TRBV20-1 and J is TRBJ2-7; no clear D gene. The CDR3 is 11 amino acids. Trimming stripped 6 bases from V and 3 bases from J, with 9 bases between. Germline V gives CDR1 DFQATT, CDR2 SNEGSKA (reference sequence). This CDR3 is CSAQINYEQYF. The CDR3 nucleotides are TGCAGTGCCCAGATAAACTACGAGCAGTACTTC.

The chain combines TRBV2 with TRBJ2-3; D gene ambiguous. CDR1 and CDR2 from the germline V gene are SNHLY and FYNNEI. CDR3 length equals 14 residues. The V and J ends lost 6 bases and 6 bases respectively, with 16 bases between them. The CDR3 coding sequence is TGTGCCAGCAGGACGTCACTATCCAGCGATACGCAGTATTTT. This translates into CASRTSLSSDTQYF.

The chain uses TRBV5-5 and TRBJ2-2; D gene ambiguous. V gave up 0 bases and J gave up 10 bases, with 13 bases separating them. Germline CDR1 is SGHKS and CDR2 is YYEKEE (reference sequence). This CDR3 spans 14 amino acids. CDR3 loop: CASSLDVGQMELFF. DNA for the CDR3: TGTGCCAGCAGCTTGGACGTTGGCCAAATGGAGCTGTTTTTT.

The gene calls are TRBV30 and TRBJ2-5; 7 bases line up with TRBD2. Germline assignment: CDR1 GTSNPN and CDR2 SVGIG (reference sequence). J lost 0 bases, V lost 1 base, and 5 bases had no gene match. The CDR3 runs to 15 residues. The CDR3 DNA reads TGTGCCTGGAGTGCTAGCGGACGAAACCAAGAGACCCAGTACTTC. Translation gives CAWSASGRNQETQYF.

The chain carries TRBV7-9 and TRBJ2-1; 13 bases agree with TRBD2. Germline V gene sequence: CDR1 SEHNR, CDR2 FQNEAQ (reference sequence). The CDR3 loop spans 16 amino acids. V lost 3 bases, J lost 7 bases, and 6 bases stayed unmatched. CDR3 loop: CASSFRTSGRGNEQFF. The CDR3 region has the DNA TGTGCCAGCAGCTTCCGGACTAGCGGGAGAGGGAATGAGCAGTTCTTC.

The CDR3 loop reads CSGVDGGRTGNTIYF. CDR3 in DNA: TGCAGCGGCGTTGATGGAGGACGGACTGGAAACACCATATATTTT. The chain employs TRBV29-1 and TRBJ1-3; D is unresolved. The CDR3 consists of 15 residues. V lost 7 bases to trimming and J lost 2 bases, with 18 bases between them. Germline V gives CDR1 SQVTM, CDR2 ANQGSEA.

The genes are TRBV4-3 and TRBJ1-6; D is uncertain. Germline values: CDR1 LGHNA, CDR2 YSLEER. The CDR3 is 15 residues long. With 0 bases removed from V and 9 bases from J, the gap between germline ends came to 12 bases. The CDR3 DNA reads as TGCGCCAGCAGCCAAGATTTAAGTAGAGGTTCACCCCTCCACTTT. Its translation: CASSQDLSRGSPLHF.

V and J are TRBV5-1 and TRBJ1-1; TRBD1 matches 8 bases. The CDR3 extends over 14 amino acids. Germline trimming cut 4 bases from V and 4 bases from J; bases unmatched to any gene: 6. Per germline, CDR1 SGHRS and CDR2 YFSETQ. CDR3 DNA: TGCGCCAGCAGCCCACAGGGGGATCGCACTGAAGCTTTCTTT. The encoded protein is CASSPQGDRTEAFF.

This chain connects TRBV7-9 to TRBJ1-2; 7 bases map to TRBD1. This CDR3 contains 15 residues. V shed 3 bases and J 3 bases; nucleotides not matched to a gene: 7. The germline gives CDR1 SEHNR, CDR2 FQNEAQ (reference sequence). For the CDR3, the DNA is TGTGCCAGCAGCTTTCTCCGGGACAGTGACTATGGCTACACCTTC. Its translation: CASSFLRDSDYGYTF.

This chain uses TRBV7-2 with TRBJ1-5, with D unclear. CDR3 size: 13 residues. Per the germline V gene, CDR1 is SGHTA and CDR2 is FQGNSA. V lost 2 bases, J lost 4 bases, and 6 bases lay in between. The CDR3 spells CASSLQTNQPQHF. The CDR3 DNA sequence: TGTGCCAGCAGCTTACAGACAAATCAGCCCCAGCATTTT.

The CDR3 loop reads CASSYGSGADTQYF. The CDR3 DNA reads as TGTGCCAGCAGTTACGGGAGTGGGGCAGATACGCAGTATTTT. The chain couples TRBV6-2 or TRBV6-3 to TRBJ2-3; D is perhaps TRBD2 (5 bases). Germline V lookup: CDR1 MNHEY, CDR2 SVGEGT. This CDR3 contains 14 residues. V lost 2 bases and J 4 bases, leaving 10 bases between the germline ends.

V usage is TRBV7-2 and J usage is TRBJ1-1; TRBD1 aligns across 9 bases. This CDR3 comprises 15 residues. J was trimmed by 3 bases and V by 5 bases; bases with no gene match: 7. Germline lookup yields CDR1 SGHTA and CDR2 FQGNSA. CDR3 region: CASSLRTGEHTEAFF. The CDR3 nucleotides read TGTGCCAGCAGCCTTAGGACAGGGGAGCACACTGAAGCTTTCTTT.